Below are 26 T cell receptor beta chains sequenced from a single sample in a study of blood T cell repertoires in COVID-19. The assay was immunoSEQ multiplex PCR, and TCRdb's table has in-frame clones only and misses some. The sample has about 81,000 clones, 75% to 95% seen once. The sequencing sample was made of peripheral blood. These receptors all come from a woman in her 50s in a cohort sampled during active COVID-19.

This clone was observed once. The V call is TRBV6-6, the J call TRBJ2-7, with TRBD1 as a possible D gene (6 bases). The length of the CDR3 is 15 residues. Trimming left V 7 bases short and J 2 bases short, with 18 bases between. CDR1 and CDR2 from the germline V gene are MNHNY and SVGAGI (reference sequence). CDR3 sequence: CASTETGSVTYEQYF. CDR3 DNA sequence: TGTGCCAGCACTGAAACAGGGAGTGTAACCTACGAGCAGTACTTC.

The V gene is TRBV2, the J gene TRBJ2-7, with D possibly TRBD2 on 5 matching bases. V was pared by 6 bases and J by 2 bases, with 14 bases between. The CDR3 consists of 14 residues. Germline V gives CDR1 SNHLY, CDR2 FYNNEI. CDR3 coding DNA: TGTGCCAGCAGGAGGGAACTGGAAACCTACGAGCAGTACTTC. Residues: CASRRELETYEQYF.

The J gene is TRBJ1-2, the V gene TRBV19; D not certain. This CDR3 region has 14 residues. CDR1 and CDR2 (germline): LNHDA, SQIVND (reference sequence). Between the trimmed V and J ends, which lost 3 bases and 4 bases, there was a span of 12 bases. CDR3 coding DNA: TGTGCCAGTAGTATGAGGGATGATGGCTATGGCTACACCTTC. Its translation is CASSMRDDGYGYTF.

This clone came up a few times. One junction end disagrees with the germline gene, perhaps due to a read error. CDR3 nucleotides: TGCAGCGTTGTCCGGGGATCTTCACTTTTT. Translation: CSVVRGSSLF. This chain uses TRBV29-1 with TRBJ1-5; D is unclear. Germline loops: CDR1 SQVTM, CDR2 ANQGSEA. The CDR3 contains 10 residues.

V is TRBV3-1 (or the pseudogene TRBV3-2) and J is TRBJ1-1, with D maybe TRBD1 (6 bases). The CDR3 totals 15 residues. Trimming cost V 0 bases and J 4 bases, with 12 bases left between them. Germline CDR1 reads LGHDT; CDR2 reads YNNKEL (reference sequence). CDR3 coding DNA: TGTGCCAGCAGCCAAGAGGGGGCACGGGGCACTGAAGCTTTCTTT. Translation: CASSQEGARGTEAFF.

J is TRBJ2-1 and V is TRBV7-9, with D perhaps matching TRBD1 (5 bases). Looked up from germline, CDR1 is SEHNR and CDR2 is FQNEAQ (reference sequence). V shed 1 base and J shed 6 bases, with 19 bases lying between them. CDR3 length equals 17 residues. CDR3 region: CASSLGLVQGKGNEQFF. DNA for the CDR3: TGTGCCAGCAGCTTAGGGCTGGTCCAGGGTAAGGGCAATGAGCAGTTCTTC.

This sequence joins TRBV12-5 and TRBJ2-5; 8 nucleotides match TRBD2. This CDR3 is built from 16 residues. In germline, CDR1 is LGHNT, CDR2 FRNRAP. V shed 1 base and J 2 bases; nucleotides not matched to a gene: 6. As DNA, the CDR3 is TGTGCTAGTGGTTTGGGAATAGCGGGACCGCAAGAGACCCAGTACTTC. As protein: CASGLGIAGPQETQYF.

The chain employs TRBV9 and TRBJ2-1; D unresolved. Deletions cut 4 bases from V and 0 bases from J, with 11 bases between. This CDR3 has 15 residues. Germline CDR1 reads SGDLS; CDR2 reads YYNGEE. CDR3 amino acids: CASSPELLSYNEQFF. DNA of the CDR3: TGTGCCAGCAGCCCTGAACTACTCTCCTACAATGAGCAGTTCTTC.

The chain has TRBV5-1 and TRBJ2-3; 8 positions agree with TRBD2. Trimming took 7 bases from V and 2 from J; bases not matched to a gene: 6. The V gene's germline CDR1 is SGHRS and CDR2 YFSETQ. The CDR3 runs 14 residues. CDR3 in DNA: TGCGCCAGCGACCCCGGGGGGGCCACAGATACGCAGTATTTT. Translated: CASDPGGATDTQYF. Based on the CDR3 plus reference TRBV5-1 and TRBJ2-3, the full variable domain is KAGVTQTPRYLIKTRGQQVTLSCSPISGHRSVSWYQQTPGQGLQFLFEYFSETQRNKGNFPGRFSGRQFSNSRSEMNVSTLELGDSALYLCASDPGGATDTQYFGPGTRLTVL.

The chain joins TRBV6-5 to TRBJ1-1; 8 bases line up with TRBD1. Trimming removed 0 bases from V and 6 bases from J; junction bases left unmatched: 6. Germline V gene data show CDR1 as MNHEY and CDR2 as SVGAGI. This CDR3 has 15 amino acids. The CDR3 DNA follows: TGTGCCAGCAGTTACTCAACGACAGGGGAGGCTGAAGCTTTCTTT. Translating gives CASSYSTTGEAEAFF.

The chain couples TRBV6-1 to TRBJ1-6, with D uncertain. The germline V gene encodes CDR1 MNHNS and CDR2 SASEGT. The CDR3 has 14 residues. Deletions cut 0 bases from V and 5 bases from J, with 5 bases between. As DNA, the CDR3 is TGTGCCAGCAGTGAAGCCGGGAATAATTCACCCCTCCACTTT. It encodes CASSEAGNNSPLHF.

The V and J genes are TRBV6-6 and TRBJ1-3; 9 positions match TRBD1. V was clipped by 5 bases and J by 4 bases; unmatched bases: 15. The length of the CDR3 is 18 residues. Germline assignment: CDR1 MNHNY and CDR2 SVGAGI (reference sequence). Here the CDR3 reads CASSQLSPDRGIGNTIYF. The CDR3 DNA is TGTGCCAGCAGTCAACTAAGCCCCGACAGGGGGATAGGAAACACCATATATTTT.

In DNA form, the CDR3 reads TGTGCCAGCAGCCTACGAAACGGGGGTGTGGATGAGCAGTTCTTC. Its translation is CASSLRNGGVDEQFF. The chain has TRBV6-5 and TRBJ2-1; D is possibly TRBD2 (6 bases). There are 15 residues in the CDR3. V shed 6 bases and J shed 8 bases, with 20 bases lying between them. CDR1 is MNHEY, CDR2 SVGAGI, per germline.

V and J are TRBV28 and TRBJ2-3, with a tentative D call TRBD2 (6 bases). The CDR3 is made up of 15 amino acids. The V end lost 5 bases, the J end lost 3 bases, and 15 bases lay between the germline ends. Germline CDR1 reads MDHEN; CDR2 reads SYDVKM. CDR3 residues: CASSPPGLGTDTQYF. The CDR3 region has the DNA TGTGCCAGCAGTCCGCCGGGACTCGGGACAGATACGCAGTATTTT.

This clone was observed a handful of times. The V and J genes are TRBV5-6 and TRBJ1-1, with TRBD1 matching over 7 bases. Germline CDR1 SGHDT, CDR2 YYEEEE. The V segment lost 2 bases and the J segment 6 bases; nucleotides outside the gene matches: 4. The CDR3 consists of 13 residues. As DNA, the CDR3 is TGTGCCAGCAGCTTTGGGACAGCCTCTGAAGCTTTCTTT. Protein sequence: CASSFGTASEAFF.

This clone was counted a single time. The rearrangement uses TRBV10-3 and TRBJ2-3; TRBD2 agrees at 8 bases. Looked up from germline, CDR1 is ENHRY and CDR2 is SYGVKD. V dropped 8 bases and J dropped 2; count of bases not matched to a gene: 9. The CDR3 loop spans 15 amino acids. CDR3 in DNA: TGTGCCATCTCAGCGCGGGGGGCCATCACAGATACGCAGTATTTT. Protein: CAISARGAITDTQYF.

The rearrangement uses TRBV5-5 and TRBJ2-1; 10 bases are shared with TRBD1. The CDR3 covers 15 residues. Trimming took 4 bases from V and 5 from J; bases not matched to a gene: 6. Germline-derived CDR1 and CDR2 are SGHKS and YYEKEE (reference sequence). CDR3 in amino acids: CASSRQGTGDNEQFF. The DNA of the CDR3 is TGTGCCAGCAGCCGACAGGGGACAGGGGACAATGAGCAGTTCTTC.

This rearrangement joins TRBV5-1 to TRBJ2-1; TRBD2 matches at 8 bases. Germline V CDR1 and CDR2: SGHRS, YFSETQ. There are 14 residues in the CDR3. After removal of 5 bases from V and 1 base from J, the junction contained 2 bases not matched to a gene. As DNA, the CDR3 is TGCGCCAGCAGGACTAGCGTATCCTACAATGAGCAGTTCTTC. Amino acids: CASRTSVSYNEQFF.

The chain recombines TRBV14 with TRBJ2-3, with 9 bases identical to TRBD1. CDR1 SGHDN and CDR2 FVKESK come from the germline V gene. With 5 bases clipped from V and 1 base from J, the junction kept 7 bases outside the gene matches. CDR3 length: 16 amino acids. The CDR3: CASSENRGRRTDTQYF. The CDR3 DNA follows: TGTGCCAGCAGCGAAAACAGGGGGCGTCGCACAGATACGCAGTATTTT. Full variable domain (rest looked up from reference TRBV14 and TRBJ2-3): EAGVTQFPSHSVIEKGQTVTLRCDPISGHDNLYWYRRVMGKEIKFLLHFVKESKQDESGMPNNRFLAERTGGTYSTLKVQPAELEDSGVYFCASSENRGRRTDTQYFGPGTRLTVL.

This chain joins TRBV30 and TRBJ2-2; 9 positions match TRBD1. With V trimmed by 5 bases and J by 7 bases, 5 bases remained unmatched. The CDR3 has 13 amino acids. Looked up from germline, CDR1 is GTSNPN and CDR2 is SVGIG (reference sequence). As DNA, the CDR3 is TGTGCCTGGGCGGGACAGGGTATCGGGGAGCTGTTTTTT. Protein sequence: CAWAGQGIGELFF.

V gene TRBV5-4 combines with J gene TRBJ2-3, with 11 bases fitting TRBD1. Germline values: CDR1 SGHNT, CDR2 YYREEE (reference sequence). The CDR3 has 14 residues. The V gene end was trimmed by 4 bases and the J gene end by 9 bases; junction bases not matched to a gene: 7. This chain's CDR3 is CASSKGQGGSTQYF. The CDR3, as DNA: TGTGCCAGCAGCAAGGGACAGGGGGGTAGCACGCAGTATTTT.

CDR3 in DNA: TGTGCCACCAGTGAACGGGGTGTCTATGGCTACACCTTC. Its protein product is CATSERGVYGYTF. The rearrangement joins TRBV24-1 to TRBJ1-2; unclear D gene. Germline CDR1 and CDR2: KGHDR and SFDVKD. The CDR3 contains 13 residues. V dropped 4 bases and J dropped 4 bases, with 9 bases sitting between them.

The CDR3 nucleotides read TGTGCCATCACGGACAGGGGAACCTACAATGAGCAGTTCTTC. This gives the protein CAITDRGTYNEQFF. The chain joins TRBV10-3 to TRBJ2-1, with 9 bases matching TRBD1. Losses at the gene ends were 7 bases for V and 2 bases for J; bases not matched to a gene: 3. Germline assignment: CDR1 ENHRY and CDR2 SYGVKD. This CDR3 comprises 14 residues.

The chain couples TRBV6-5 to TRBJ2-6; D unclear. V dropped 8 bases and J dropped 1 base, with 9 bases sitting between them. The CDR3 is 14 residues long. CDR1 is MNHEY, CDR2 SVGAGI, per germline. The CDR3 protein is CASLSGSGANVLTF. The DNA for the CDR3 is TGTGCCAGCTTATCAGGATCTGGGGCCAACGTCCTGACTTTC.

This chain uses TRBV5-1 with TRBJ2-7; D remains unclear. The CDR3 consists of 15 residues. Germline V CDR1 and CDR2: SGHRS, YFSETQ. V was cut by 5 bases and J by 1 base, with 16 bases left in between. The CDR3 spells CASSPETSPSYEQYF. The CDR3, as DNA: TGCGCCAGCAGTCCGGAGACTTCCCCGTCCTACGAGCAGTACTTC.

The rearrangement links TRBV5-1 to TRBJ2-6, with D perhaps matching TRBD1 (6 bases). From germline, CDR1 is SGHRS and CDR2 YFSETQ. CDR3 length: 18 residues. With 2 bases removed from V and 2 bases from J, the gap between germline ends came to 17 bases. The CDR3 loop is CASSFMGRRDTGANVLTF. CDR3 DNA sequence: TGCGCCAGCAGCTTTATGGGGCGACGGGACACTGGGGCCAACGTCCTGACTTTC.